A single T cell receptor (beta chain) is shown here with its context. This sample was included in a study of blood T cell repertoires in COVID-19. Study context: Samples taken during acute and convalescent COVID-19 were collected in the United States, Italy and Spain. Sample material is recorded as cDNA or gDNA derived from T cells, B-cell-depleted T cells, or PBMCs.

Methods used by the authors: Scientists estimated how many nucleated cells there were by amplifying reference gene primers. Sequenced by immunoSEQ multiplex PCR; TCRdb stores in-frame clones only, minus some. V and J calls and clone size are those listed in that table; D and trimming were worked out from the DNA. The profile covers 180,000 or so clones, with 75% to 90% appearing a single time and more than 2.5% taken by the ten largest. The CDR3 is made up of 14 amino acids. V dropped 6 bases and J dropped 6; count of bases not matched to a gene: 7. Germline loops: CDR1 SGHAT, CDR2 FQNNGV. The chain is built from TRBV11-2 and TRBJ2-4, with 8 positions matching TRBD1. This TCR derives from a man aged 60-69 years with acute or convalescent COVID-19. Sequenced input: peripheral blood. CDR3 DNA sequence: TGTGCCAGCAGACCCCTAGGACAGGGAAACATTCAGTACTTC. Protein sequence: CASRPLGQGNIQYF. Using reference TRBV11-2 and TRBJ2-4 for the parts outside the CDR3, the full variable domain is EAGVAQSPRYKIIEKRQSVAFWCNPISGHATLYWYQQILGQGPKLLIQFQNNGVVDDSQLPKDRFSAERLKGVDSTLKIQPAKLEDSAVYLCASRPLGQGNIQYFGAGTRLSVL.